This T cell receptor (beta chain) emerged from a study of T cell repertoires in cytomegalovirus infection. Study in general: CMV epitopes that were recently identified and HLA-C-restricted were used alongside well-studied HLA-B-restricted ones. It can be stated that public TCR beta signatures indicated CMV infection as well as a matching HLA type. Study outcomes and limitations: Clonotypes of TCR beta that were HLA-C-restricted and CMV-specific dominated the ex vivo response.

This clonotype was seen a handful of times. Its specificity is unknown. The CDR3 is 14 residues long. V dropped 10 bases and J dropped 6 bases, with 19 bases sitting between them. The V gene's germline CDR1 is SNHLY and CDR2 FYNNEI. TCRdb re-called the reads through MiXCR, storing one row per CDR3 protein. In the table there are about 330,000 distinct CDR3 sequences, roughly a third of which are singletons. Sequences were derived from cultured PBMCs, sampled from culture after CMV antigen stimulation. The V gene is TRBV2, the J gene TRBJ2-1; D may be TRBD1 (6 bases). The source of this sequence is a human donor in good health (CMV status not recorded). Some clones in this sample may be carry-over from other donors' samples. As DNA, the CDR3 is TGTGCCACATTGACAGGTGGAACCACCAATGAGCAGTTCTTC. It translates to CATLTGGTTNEQFF. The full variable domain, completed using reference TRBV2 and TRBJ2-1, is EPEVTQTPSHQVTQMGQEVILRCVPISNHLYFYWYRQILGQKVEFLVSFYNNEISEKSEIFDDQFSVERPDGSNFTLKIRSTKLEDSAMYFCATLTGGTTNEQFFGPGTRLTVL.